This TCR beta chain was sequenced in a study of T cells in Graves' hyperthyroidism and ophthalmopathy (dated by TCRdb to about 2019). Background for the entire study: Peripheral blood was sampled at the time of initial diagnosis, prior to any treatment. To identify distinguishing TCR V-J signatures, a discovery cohort of about 100 patients was used, comprising some 43 with Graves' ophthalmopathy and approximately 57 with stable Graves' hyperthyroidism. Prospective prediction of ophthalmopathy was tested in an independent validation cohort of 18 to 20 hyperthyroidism patients and 15 to 17 patients who later progressed to ophthalmopathy. For training and testing, the 100 or so patients in the discovery cohort were randomly divided in a 7:3 ratio. Thyroid tissue and blood T-cell repertoires from over 5 Graves' hyperthyroidism patients were also compared in the study. After sampling, hyperthyroidism patients received methimazole starting at 30 mg daily, and ophthalmopathy patients received high-dose intravenous methylprednisolone. The paper describes TCR Vbeta CDR3 sequencing of around 140 peripheral blood samples, made up of under 50 ophthalmopathy patients, 70 to 80 hyperthyroidism patients and some 17 progressor patients.

The TCR beta CDR3 regions were amplified from the RNA transcripts. A first-round RT-PCR of the TCR CDR3 used the HTBI primer set with the Qiagen OneStep RT-PCR kit. A second multiplex PCR round built the libraries, followed by size selection and purification. Sequencing of the libraries was done on an Illumina HiSeq2000 using paired-end 100 bp reads. Regarding the original processing steps: SOAPnuke was used to process the raw data, throwing out any read that contained adapters or uncalled bases, had a mean Phred below 15, or lacked an exact constant-primer or identifier match. COPE v1.2.5 was used to merge the high-quality paired reads, and each unique nucleotide sequence was defined as a clonotype. Clonotypes were aligned to IMGT TRBV, TRBD and TRBJ reference segments using MiTCR v1.1. Only V-J combinations with frequency above 0.0001, covering 99% to 99.2% of repertoires, were analysed. A TCS score was defined as the ratio of F50 (clonal expansion) to E x V (chaos), with BLOSUM62-based TCRdist applied between CDR3 peptides within each V-J. Welch's t-statistics and random forest reduced fewer than 600 V-J features to some 14, which were used in a naive Bayes classifier (R e1071). TCRdb trimmed public reads at Q25 via fastp, called clones via MiXCR and kept in-frame beta chains. A single entry per CDR3 protein holds the most common genes and DNA from its merged rows. The V and J calls reflect TCRdb's pipeline rather than the authors' work. The sample has approximately 480,000 distinct CDR3 sequences on record, around 20% of them singletons. The ten largest clones capture around 27% of the sample.

Stable Graves' hyperthyroidism was defined as no progression to ophthalmopathy during 18 months of follow-up. Hyperthyroidism patients were newly diagnosed, with disease duration under 2 months, and aged 18 to 65 years. Exclusion was applied to patients with uncontrolled infections, other autoimmune diseases, pregnancy or lactation. Diagnoses were established on the basis of clinical symptoms, serum thyroxine and TRAb, thyroid ultrasound, and orbital computed tomography. Ficoll-Paque density gradient centrifugation was used to isolate PBMCs from about 10 ml of fresh peripheral blood. Total RNA was extracted using Trizol reagent, and RNA quality was assessed on an Agilent 2100 Bioanalyzer. This clonotype was counted only a few times. Its binding antigen is unknown. No much larger clone exists at a distance of one base, and base qualities are not known. Points the paper makes about the study in general: No statistical method was used to set the sample size in advance, and investigators knew the group allocation. In validation, the model predicted progression to ophthalmopathy a median of roughly 6.5 months before onset, with approximately 70% sensitivity and about 72% specificity. Blood samples also contained most of the expanded thyroid clonotypes (frequency above 0.001), which suggests that blood repertoires may reflect thyroid immune responses. Ophthalmopathy was separated from stable hyperthyroidism by a 13 V-J signature model, with about 88% sensitivity and roughly 84% specificity obtained in cross-validation and 80%/75% obtained in testing.

Sequenced input: blood. The clonotype was recovered from a young man with Graves' hyperthyroidism.

CDR3 region: CASSPRQAPYEQYF. The DNA reads as follows: TGTGCCAGCAGCCCCAGACAGGCACCCTACGAGCAGTACTTC. The sequence links TRBV14 to TRBJ2-7; perhaps TRBD1 is the D gene, with 6 bases matching. From the cysteine through the phenylalanine, the CDR3 covers 14 amino acids. The sequence is cut down to CDR3 DNA, 42 bases in frame from base 1. V loses 4 bases of germline sequence and J loses 2 bases, and the interval between the two ends is 12 bases. The germline V gene yields SGHDN for CDR1 and FVKESK for CDR2.